This TCR beta chain comes out of a study of early T cells in non-severe SARS-CoV-2 infection. Whole-study context: Chains from this unsorted whole-blood bulk RNA could not be paired.

The library protocol tagged individual cDNA molecules with unique molecular identifiers. TCRdb re-called the 5' RACE reads with MiXCR, one entry per CDR3 protein. The sample holds roughly 120,000 distinct CDR3 sequences; 15% are singletons and the top ten take just over 20%. Study-level points and caveats: Missing private and CD4 specificities, VDJdb matching favored anti-spike CD8 responses.

The sample holds a few counts of this clonotype. Its antigen is as yet unknown. V lost 6 bases to trimming and J lost 8 bases, with 19 bases between them. The CDR3 sequence is 13 residues long. Germline CDR1 is DFQATT and CDR2 is SNEGSKA (reference sequence). The clonotype comes from an adult who was a healthcare worker with PCR-confirmed SARS-CoV-2 infection or an uninfected control (not recorded which). The rearrangement joins TRBV20-1 to TRBJ1-2; D remains unclear. The specimen was whole blood. The CDR3 region is CSAKDLNYFGYTF. The DNA of the CDR3 is TGCAGTGCCAAGGACTTAAACTACTTCGGCTACACCTTC.